This note documents a single T cell receptor (beta chain) sequence. As yet, its antigen is unknown. The CDR3 is made up of 14 amino acids. Germline lookup yields CDR1 SGHNT and CDR2 YENEEA. The source of the sample is a study of cytomegalovirus exposure and HLA in healthy donors. Study background: Early released data had 80 million or so unique TCRs, all coming from HLA-typed donors.

In the PCR, 60 Vbeta and 13 Jbeta primers were used. This table comes from immunoSEQ multiplex PCR, and its TCRdb copy is limited to in-frame clones, with some not included. Of approximately 100,000 clones listed, 60% to 80% were seen once; the top ten hold approximately 3%. Study findings and constraints: Previous analysis showed most TCR beta V segments were productive about 87% or about 30% of the time. Altogether, about 160 TCR beta chains were recorded as cytomegalovirus-associated.

Each donor was healthy, and each was a bone marrow donor. This sequence was found in a man in his sixties in good health and CMV-seronegative. The sequencing input was PBMCs. The J gene is TRBJ2-5, the V gene TRBV11-3; D is unclear. The J call may be in error: the DNA end matches TRBJ2-7 better. The CDR3 DNA reads as TGTGCCAGCAGCCCCCTGGGCAGTCCCTACGAGCAGTACTTC. This codes for CASSPLGSPYEQYF.